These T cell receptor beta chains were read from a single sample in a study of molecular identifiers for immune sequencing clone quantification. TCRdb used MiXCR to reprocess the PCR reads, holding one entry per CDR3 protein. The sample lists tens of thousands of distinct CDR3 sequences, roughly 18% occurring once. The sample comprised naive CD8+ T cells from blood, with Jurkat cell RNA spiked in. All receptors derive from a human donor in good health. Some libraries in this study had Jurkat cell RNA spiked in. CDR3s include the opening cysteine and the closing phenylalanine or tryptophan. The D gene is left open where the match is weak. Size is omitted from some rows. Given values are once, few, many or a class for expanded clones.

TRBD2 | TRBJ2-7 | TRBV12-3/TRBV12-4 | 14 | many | CASSLGGIRYEQYF | TGTGCCAGCAGTTTGGGAGGGATCCGATACGAGCAGTACTTC
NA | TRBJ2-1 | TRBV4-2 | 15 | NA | CASSPMSGTSGEQFF | TGTGCCAGCAGCCCCATGAGCGGGACATCTGGTGAGCAGTTCTTC
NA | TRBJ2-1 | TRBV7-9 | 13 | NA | CASSLVSDNEQFF | TGTGCCAGCAGCTTAGTATCGGACAATGAGCAGTTCTTC
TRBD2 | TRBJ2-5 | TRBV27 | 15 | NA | CASSPGLAVGETQYF | TGTGCCAGCAGCCCGGGACTAGCGGTAGGGGAGACCCAGTACTTC
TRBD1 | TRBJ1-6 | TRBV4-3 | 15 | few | CASSPDRGYNSPLHF | TGCGCCAGCAGCCCCGACAGGGGATATAATTCACCCCTCCACTTT
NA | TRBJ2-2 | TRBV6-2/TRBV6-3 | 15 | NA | CASSTRDLYTGELFF | TGTGCCAGCAGCACCCGGGACTTATACACCGGGGAGCTGTTTTTT
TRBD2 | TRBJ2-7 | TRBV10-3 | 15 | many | CAISGLAGRAHEQYF | TGTGCCATCAGTGGCCTAGCGGGAAGAGCCCACGAGCAGTACTTC
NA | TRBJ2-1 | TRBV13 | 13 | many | CASSWPGDNEQFF | TGTGCCAGCAGCTGGCCGGGAGACAATGAGCAGTTCTTC
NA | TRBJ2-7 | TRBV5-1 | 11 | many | CASSFGNEQYF | TGCGCCAGCAGTTTTGGGAACGAGCAGTACTTC
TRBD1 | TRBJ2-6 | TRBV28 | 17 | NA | CASSSNRGWTGANVLTF | TGTGCCAGCAGTTCAAACAGGGGGTGGACTGGGGCCAACGTCCTGACTTTC
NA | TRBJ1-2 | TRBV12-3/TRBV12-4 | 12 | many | CASSSLTDGYTF | TGTGCCAGCAGTTCGTTGACAGATGGCTACACCTTC
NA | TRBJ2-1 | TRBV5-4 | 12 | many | CASSLVSGEQFF | TGTGCCAGCAGCTTGGTGTCTGGTGAGCAGTTCTTC
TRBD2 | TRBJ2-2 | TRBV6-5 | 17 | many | CASSYSELAGNTGELFF | TGTGCCAGCAGTTACTCCGAACTAGCGGGGAACACCGGGGAGCTGTTTTTT
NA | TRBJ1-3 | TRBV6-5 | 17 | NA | CASSYAGSSDSGNTIYF | TGTGCCAGCAGTTACGCGGGGTCCTCCGACTCTGGAAACACCATATATTTT
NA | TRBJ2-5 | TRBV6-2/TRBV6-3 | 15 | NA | CASSYSGQRSNDQYF | TGTGCCAGCAGTTATTCCGGACAGCGATCAAACGACCAGTACTTC
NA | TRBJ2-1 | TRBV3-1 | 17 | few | CASSQDRGTLEGDEQFF | TGTGCCAGCAGCCAAGATCGCGGGACATTAGAAGGCGATGAGCAGTTCTTC
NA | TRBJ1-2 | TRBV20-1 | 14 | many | CSATPYGTEDGYTF | TGCAGTGCTACCCCATACGGGACGGAGGATGGCTACACCTTC
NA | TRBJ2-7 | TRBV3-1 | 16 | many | CASSQGVGAFKYEQYF | TGTGCCAGCAGCCAAGGGGTGGGGGCTTTTAAGTACGAGCAGTACTTC
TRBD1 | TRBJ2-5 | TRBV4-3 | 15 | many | CASSQDGTGLETQYF | TGCGCCAGCAGCCAAGATGGGACAGGGTTGGAGACCCAGTACTTC
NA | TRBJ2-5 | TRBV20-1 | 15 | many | CSASLAEGRGETQYF | TGCAGTGCCTCCTTAGCGGAGGGGCGTGGGGAGACCCAGTACTTC
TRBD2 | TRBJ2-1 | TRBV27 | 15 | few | CASSLASGKFGEQFF | TGTGCCAGCAGTTTGGCTAGCGGGAAATTTGGTGAGCAGTTCTTC
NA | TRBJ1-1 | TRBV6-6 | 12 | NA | CASITSNTEAFF | TGTGCCAGCATCACATCGAACACTGAAGCTTTCTTT
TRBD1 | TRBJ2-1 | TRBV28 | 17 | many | CATRDRRGKGSYNEQFF | TGTGCCACCCGGGACAGGAGGGGTAAGGGCTCCTACAATGAGCAGTTCTTC
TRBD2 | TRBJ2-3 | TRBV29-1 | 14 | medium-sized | CSVEGLAGEYTQYF | TGCAGCGTTGAGGGACTAGCGGGAGAGTATACGCAGTATTTT
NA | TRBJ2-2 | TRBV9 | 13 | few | CASNNEDTGELFF | TGTGCCAGCAACAACGAGGACACCGGGGAGCTGTTTTTT
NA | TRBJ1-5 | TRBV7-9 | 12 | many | CASSLAGVSQHF | TGTGCCAGCAGCTTAGCAGGGGTGTCCCAGCATTTT
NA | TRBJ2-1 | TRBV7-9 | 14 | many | CASSQGGIYNEQFF | TGTGCCAGCAGCCAAGGTGGGATTTACAATGAGCAGTTCTTC
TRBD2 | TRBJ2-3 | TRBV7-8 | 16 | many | CASSLVRREGPDTQYF | TGTGCCAGCAGCTTAGTGCGGCGGGAGGGCCCAGATACGCAGTATTTT
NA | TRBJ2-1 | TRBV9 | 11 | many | CASSSGAQQFF | TGTGCCAGCAGCTCCGGAGCCCAGCAGTTCTTC
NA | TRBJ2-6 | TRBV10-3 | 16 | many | CAISAPNRAGANVLTF | TGTGCCATCAGCGCCCCGAACAGGGCTGGGGCCAACGTCCTGACTTTC
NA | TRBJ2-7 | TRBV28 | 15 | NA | CASSAQGDLTYEQYF | TGTGCCAGCAGTGCACAAGGAGACCTTACCTACGAGCAGTACTTC
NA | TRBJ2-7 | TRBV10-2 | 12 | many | CASSEDPYEQYF | TGCGCCAGCAGTGAAGACCCCTACGAGCAGTACTTC
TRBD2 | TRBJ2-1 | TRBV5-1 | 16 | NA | CASGSSGRIMNNEQFF | TGCGCCAGCGGATCTAGCGGGAGGATTATGAACAATGAGCAGTTCTTC
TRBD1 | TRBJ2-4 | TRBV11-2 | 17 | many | CASSLVGLRGIKNIQYF | TGTGCCAGCAGCTTAGTGGGTCTCAGGGGGATTAAAAACATTCAGTACTTC
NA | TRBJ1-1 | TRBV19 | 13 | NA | CASRTTTNTEAFF | TGTGCCAGTAGAACTACAACGAACACTGAAGCTTTCTTT
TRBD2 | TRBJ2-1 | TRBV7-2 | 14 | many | CASSLVTSAHEQFF | TGTGCCAGCAGCTTAGTAACTAGCGCCCATGAGCAGTTCTTC
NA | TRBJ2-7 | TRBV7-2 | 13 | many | CASSLAGRYEQYF | TGTGCCAGCAGCTTGGCAGGGAGGTACGAGCAGTACTTC
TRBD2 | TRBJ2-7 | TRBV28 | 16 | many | CASSFALAGDVYEQYF | TGTGCCAGCAGTTTCGCCCTAGCGGGAGATGTCTACGAGCAGTACTTC
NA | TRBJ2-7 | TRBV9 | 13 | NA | CASSVATNYEQYF | TGTGCCAGCAGCGTAGCCACAAACTACGAGCAGTACTTC
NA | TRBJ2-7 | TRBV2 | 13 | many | CASSVGRSYEQYF | TGTGCCAGCAGTGTGGGGCGCTCCTACGAGCAGTACTTC
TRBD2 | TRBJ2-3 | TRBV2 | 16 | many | CASNPEASGRTDTQYF | TGTGCCAGCAATCCAGAAGCTAGCGGGAGGACAGATACGCAGTATTTT